These T cell receptor beta chains were read from a single sample in a study of long-term antiretroviral therapy in people with HIV. Sequencing was performed with immunoSEQ multiplex PCR; in TCRdb, only in-frame clones are kept and a portion is missing. The profile shows roughly 31,000 clones, 75% to 90% of them singletons. Here the sequenced sample was unsorted PBMCs, taken about 5 years before starting antiretroviral therapy. The origin of the receptors is a man aged 50 or older with HIV. CDR3s include the opening cysteine and the closing phenylalanine or tryptophan. D genes are given only for firm matches. Only some rows state a clone size, as once, few, many or a class for expanded clones.

J | V | D | size | CDR3 | DNA
TRBJ2-3 | TRBV5-1 | . | . | CASSFGVSTDTQYF | TGCGCCAGCAGCTTCGGGGTTAGCACAGATACGCAGTATTTT
TRBJ2-5 | TRBV9 | TRBD1 | once | CASSARLDRGLTQETQYF | TGTGCCAGCAGCGCCCGCCTGGACAGGGGGCTAACGCAAGAGACCCAGTACTTC
TRBJ2-4 | TRBV6-5 | . | . | CASSTLGGNIQYF | TGTGCCAGCAGTACACTCGGCGGAAACATTCAGTACTTC
TRBJ2-3 | TRBV20-1 | . | . | CSASFGDTQYF | TGCAGTGCTAGTTTCGGAGATACGCAGTATTTT
TRBJ2-1 | TRBV7-2 | . | . | CASSQTVNNEQFF | TGTGCCAGCAGCCAGACGGTAAACAATGAGCAGTTCTTC
TRBJ1-5 | TRBV5-1 | . | . | CASSVGIGNQPQHF | TGCGCCAGCAGCGTGGGTATAGGCAATCAGCCCCAGCATTTT
TRBJ2-7 | TRBV5-1 | TRBD2 | . | CASSLKLAGGLEQYF | TGCGCCAGCAGCTTGAAGCTAGCGGGGGGGCTCGAGCAGTACTTC
TRBJ1-2 | TRBV7-3 | TRBD1 | . | CASSADRGGYTF | TGTGCCAGCAGCGCCGACAGGGGTGGCTACACCTTC
TRBJ1-2 | TRBV7-2 | . | . | CASRDRAVSYGYTF | TGTGCCAGCAGGGACCGTGCGGTATCCTATGGCTACACCTTC
TRBJ2-3 | TRBV5-4 | TRBD1 | once | CASTRVRGTGFLPTPDTQYF | TGTGCCAGCACAAGGGTAAGAGGGACAGGGTTCCTCCCTACACCAGATACGCAGTATTTT
TRBJ2-7 | TRBV10-1 | . | . | CASSTTTYEQYF | TGCGCCAGCAGTACTACAACCTACGAGCAGTACTTC